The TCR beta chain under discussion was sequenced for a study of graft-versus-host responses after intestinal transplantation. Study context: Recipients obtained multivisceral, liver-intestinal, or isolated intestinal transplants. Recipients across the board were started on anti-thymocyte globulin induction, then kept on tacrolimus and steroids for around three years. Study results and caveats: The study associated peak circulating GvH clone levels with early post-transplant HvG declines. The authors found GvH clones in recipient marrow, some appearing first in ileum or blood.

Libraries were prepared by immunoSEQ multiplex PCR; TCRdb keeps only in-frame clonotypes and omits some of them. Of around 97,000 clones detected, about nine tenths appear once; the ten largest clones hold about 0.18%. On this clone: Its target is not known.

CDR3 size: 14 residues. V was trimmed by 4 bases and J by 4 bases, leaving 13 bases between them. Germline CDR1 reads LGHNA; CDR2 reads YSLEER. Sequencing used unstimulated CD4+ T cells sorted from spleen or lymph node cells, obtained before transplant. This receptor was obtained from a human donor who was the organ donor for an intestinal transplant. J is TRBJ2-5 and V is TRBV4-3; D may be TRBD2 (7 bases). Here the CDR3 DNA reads TGCGCCAGCAGCCGGGAGGGGGGAGGAGAGACCCAGTACTTC. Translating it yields CASSREGGGETQYF.